This passage covers 9 T cell receptor beta chains from one sample sequenced in a study of T cells in localized non-small cell lung cancer. Clones were read by immunoSEQ multiplex PCR, and TCRdb kept only the in-frame ones, dropping some. The table has around 30,000 clones, 94% seen once. The sample here was peripheral blood, taken before any cancer treatment. Every receptor here comes from a woman aged 35 to 70 with stage I lung adenocarcinoma.

This chain joins TRBV7-2 and TRBJ2-1; 7 positions match TRBD1. There are 15 residues in the CDR3. V trimming: 3 bases; J trimming: 2 bases; junction bases outside the gene matches: 4. Germline lookup yields CDR1 SGHTA and CDR2 FQGNSA. The DNA of the CDR3 is TGTGCCAGCAGCTTTTCCGGGACAGCCTACAATGAGCAGTTCTTC. It encodes CASSFSGTAYNEQFF.

V is TRBV5-1 and J is TRBJ2-7; 9 bases are shared with TRBD1. V dropped 1 base and J dropped 2; count of bases not matched to a gene: 4. The CDR3 has 15 amino acids. Germline V gene data show CDR1 as SGHRS and CDR2 as YFSETQ. As DNA, the CDR3 is TGCGCCAGCAGCTTGCTCGGGACAGGGCCCTACGAGCAGTACTTC. It specifies CASSLLGTGPYEQYF.

The chain employs TRBV19 and TRBJ1-3; tentatively, D is TRBD1 (6 bases). The CDR3 is 14 amino acids. The germline V gene has CDR1 LNHDA and CDR2 SQIVND (reference sequence). V lost 2 bases and J 6 bases, leaving 11 bases between the germline ends. The chain's CDR3 is CASSIYGQTNTIYF. CDR3 DNA sequence: TGTGCCAGTAGTATATATGGACAGACAAACACCATATATTTT.

The V and J genes are TRBV7-8 and TRBJ1-2, with D unclear. Germline CDR1 reads SGHVS; CDR2 reads FQNEAQ. V lost 1 base to trimming and J lost 1 base, with 1 base between them. The CDR3 has 12 amino acids. The chain's CDR3 is CASSLDNYGYTF. CDR3 DNA sequence: TGTGCCAGCAGCTTAGATAACTATGGCTACACCTTC. The full variable domain, rest sourced from reference TRBV7-8 and TRBJ1-2, is GAGVSQSPRYKVAKRGQDVALRCDPISGHVSLFWYQQALGQGPEFLTYFQNEAQLDKSGLPSDRFFAERPEGSVSTLKIQRTQQEDSAVYLCASSLDNYGYTFGSGTRLTVV.

This clone was recorded only once. DNA of the CDR3: TGTGCCAGCAGTGAAATGGGGGGCGCTTTGGCCACTGAAGCTTTCTTT. It translates to CASSEMGGALATEAFF. V and J are TRBV2 and TRBJ1-1; TRBD1 might be the D (6 bases). Germline assignment: CDR1 SNHLY and CDR2 FYNNEI. The CDR3 sequence is 16 residues long. The V gene lost 2 bases and the J gene lost 4 bases, with 17 bases spanning the gap.

V gene TRBV18 combines with J gene TRBJ1-3, with 10 bases lining up with TRBD1. The length of the CDR3 is 16 residues. Germline V gene sequence: CDR1 KGHSH, CDR2 LQKENI. V was pared by 3 bases and J by 2 bases, with 4 bases of the junction left unmatched. DNA for the CDR3: TGTGCCAGCTCACCCCAGGGACAGGGGCCTGGAAACACCATATATTTT. Its translation is CASSPQGQGPGNTIYF.

The CDR3 DNA follows: TGTGCCAGCAGCTTAGCGGCAGGGAAAATTCACGAGCAGTACTTC. Translation gives CASSLAAGKIHEQYF. This chain connects TRBV7-9 to TRBJ2-7, with D tentatively TRBD1 (5 bases). V lost 0 bases and J 5 bases, leaving 14 bases between the germline ends. Germline V gene data show CDR1 as SEHNR and CDR2 as FQNEAQ (reference sequence). The CDR3 covers 15 residues.

The count of this clone is one. The chain employs TRBV6-5 and TRBJ1-1; D perhaps matches TRBD1 (5 bases). This CDR3 region has 14 residues. The V end lost 5 bases, the J end lost 3 bases, and 13 bases lay between the germline ends. Germline assignment: CDR1 MNHEY and CDR2 SVGAGI. This CDR3 is CASSKPWGDTEAFF. Written as DNA, the CDR3 is TGTGCCAGCAGTAAGCCGTGGGGGGACACTGAAGCTTTCTTT.

The chain links TRBV7-8 to TRBJ1-1; unclear D gene. The CDR3 loop spans 15 amino acids. V gave up 1 base and J gave up 6 bases, with 15 bases separating them. The V gene's germline CDR1 is SGHVS and CDR2 FQNEAQ. CDR3 residues: CASSLGSGRVAEAFF. CDR3 DNA sequence: TGTGCCAGCAGCTTAGGCTCGGGGAGGGTCGCTGAAGCTTTCTTT.